This entry lists 21 T cell receptor beta chains sequenced from one sample in a study of blood T cell repertoires in COVID-19. Using immunoSEQ multiplex PCR, the repertoire was profiled, and TCRdb retains in-frame clones only, with some absent. The table includes approximately 170,000 clones, approximately 82% detected once. Sample: PBMCs or T cells enriched from blood (not recorded which). The receptors were sampled from a woman in her forties or fifties who had recovered from COVID-19.

The chain links TRBV4-3 to TRBJ2-7, with 9 nucleotides matching TRBD2. With V trimmed by 8 bases and J by 6 bases, 14 bases remained unmatched. Germline assignment: CDR1 LGHNA and CDR2 YSLEER. CDR3 length equals 15 residues. This CDR3 reads CASLQGSSGIGEQYV. The CDR3, as DNA: TGCGCCAGCCTCCAGGGGTCTAGCGGGATCGGCGAGCAGTACGTC.

In this sample, this clone turned up a few times. This chain joins TRBV4-3 and TRBJ2-3, with TRBD2 matching over 10 bases. Trimming cost V 4 bases and J 1 base; bases outside gene matches: 2. Germline V gene lookup returns CDR1 LGHNA and CDR2 YSLEER. The CDR3 extends over 15 amino acids. The CDR3: CASSLGTSGTDTQYF. The CDR3 coding sequence is TGCGCCAGCAGCCTCGGGACTAGCGGCACAGATACGCAGTATTTT.

This clone was detected a few times. The CDR3 is CASSDRRSSYNSPLHF. CDR3 sequence (DNA): TGTGCCAGCAGTGACCGACGGAGCTCCTATAATTCACCCCTCCACTTT. This chain links TRBV2 with TRBJ1-6; D remains unclear. Trimming removed 3 bases from V and 0 bases from J, with 9 bases in between. This CDR3 spans 16 amino acids. The V gene's germline CDR1 is SNHLY and CDR2 FYNNEI.

The chain has TRBV11-2 and TRBJ2-7; 7 nucleotides align to TRBD2. Trimming cost V 0 bases and J 7 bases; bases outside gene matches: 9. CDR3 length equals 15 residues. Looked up from germline, CDR1 is SGHAT and CDR2 is FQNNGV. The CDR3 region is CASSLDYGGRGEQYV. The DNA for the CDR3 is TGTGCCAGCAGCTTAGATTATGGCGGGAGAGGTGAGCAGTACGTC.

The chain links TRBV30 to TRBJ2-5; no definite D call. CDR3 size: 14 residues. Trimming took 0 bases from V and 2 from J, leaving 10 bases between them. Germline V CDR1 and CDR2: GTSNPN, SVGIG (reference sequence). Here the CDR3 reads CAWSVFLKQETQYF. The CDR3 DNA sequence: TGTGCCTGGAGTGTTTTTCTAAAACAAGAGACCCAGTACTTC.

The chain uses TRBV5-8 and TRBJ1-1; 8 bases agree with TRBD1. The CDR3 is 17 amino acids. V lost 2 bases to trimming and J lost 2 bases; unmatched junction nucleotides: 11. Germline V gene lookup returns CDR1 SGHTS and CDR2 YDEGEE. CDR3 sequence (DNA): TGTGCCAGCAGCTTTATCAGAAGGACAGGGTCCAACACTGAAGCTTTCTTT. It is translated as CASSFIRRTGSNTEAFF.

This clone appeared a single time. The chain recombines TRBV27 with TRBJ1-5; D possibly corresponds to TRBD1 (5 bases). This CDR3 spans 14 amino acids. The V end lost 11 bases, the J end lost 4 bases, and 18 bases lay between the germline ends. Germline V gives CDR1 MNHEY, CDR2 SMNVEV (reference sequence). DNA for the CDR3: TGTGCCCTGGGGGGAATAGCAAGTAATCAGCCCCAGCATTTT. This encodes CALGGIASNQPQHF.

This sequence joins TRBV6-5 and TRBJ1-2, with a possible D match to TRBD1 (6 bases). This CDR3 comprises 13 residues. The V gene's germline CDR1 is MNHEY and CDR2 SVGAGI. Trimming removed 6 bases at V and 3 bases at J, with 11 bases between. CDR3 DNA sequence: TGTGCCAGCAGGCTGACAGGCTACTATGGCTACACCTTC. Its translation is CASRLTGYYGYTF.

The gene calls are TRBV6-7 and TRBJ2-7, with D tentatively TRBD1 (5 bases). TRBV6-7 is assigned to the ORF class and has an uncertain function. This CDR3 region has 16 residues. Trimming removed 6 bases from V and 3 bases from J, with 21 bases in between. The CDR3 region has the DNA TGTGCCAGCAGCCAGGAAACCCGGCAGGGCAACTACGAGCAGTACGTC. Translating it yields CASSQETRQGNYEQYV.

The chain is built from TRBV28 and TRBJ1-3, with TRBD1 as a possible D gene (6 bases). V lost 5 bases and J 2 bases, leaving 16 bases between the germline ends. Germline V gives CDR1 MDHEN, CDR2 SYDVKM. This CDR3 has 16 amino acids. CDR3 in DNA: TGTGCCAGCAGTCCCCCAGGGGCAGGGACTGGAAACACCATATATTTT. It is translated as CASSPPGAGTGNTIYF.

This chain connects TRBV6-2 or TRBV6-3 to TRBJ1-1, with D perhaps TRBD1 (5 bases). V lost 2 bases and J lost 12, with 19 bases in between. CDR3 size: 14 residues. CDR1 and CDR2 (germline): MNHEY, SVGEGT. CDR3 nucleotide sequence: TGTGCCAGCAGTTACGGAGGGGCCCAAGAGTCATCTTTCTTT. Its protein product is CASSYGGAQESSFF.

The CDR3 is CASSTRTGFTGELFF. The CDR3 DNA is TGTGCCAGCAGCACCCGGACAGGATTCACCGGGGAGCTGTTTTTT. The rearrangement uses TRBV5-8 and TRBJ2-2; TRBD1 matches 7 bases. Germline V gene sequence: CDR1 SGHTS, CDR2 YDEGEE. This CDR3 has 15 residues. With V trimmed by 4 bases and J by 4 bases, 7 bases remained unmatched. Complete variable domain (other parts from reference TRBV5-8 and TRBJ2-2): EAGVTQSPTHLIKTRGQQATLRCSPISGHTSVYWYQQALGLGLQFLLWYDEGEERNRGNFPPRFSGRQFPNYSSELNVNALELEDSALYLCASSTRTGFTGELFFGEGSRLTVL.

The V gene is TRBV10-3, the J gene TRBJ1-1, with 9 bases aligning to TRBD1. Germline-derived CDR1 and CDR2 are ENHRY and SYGVKD. The CDR3 runs to 16 residues. J was trimmed by 1 base and V by 6 bases; bases with no gene match: 9. The CDR3 sequence: CAISPGQGRWNTEAFF. CDR3 bases: TGTGCCATCAGCCCGGGACAGGGACGTTGGAACACTGAAGCTTTCTTT.

V is TRBV5-1 and J is TRBJ2-5; 9 bases are a match to TRBD1. V was pared by 5 bases and J by 5 bases, with 4 bases of the junction left unmatched. The CDR3 has 13 amino acids. Looked up from germline, CDR1 is SGHRS and CDR2 is YFSETQ. This CDR3 is CASRPGQGETQYF. CDR3 in DNA: TGCGCCAGCAGACCAGGACAGGGGGAGACCCAGTACTTC.

The chain has TRBV28 and TRBJ1-5, with 8 bases that match TRBD1. Germline V gives CDR1 MDHEN, CDR2 SYDVKM. This CDR3 has 17 amino acids. V shed 5 bases, J shed 1 base, and the junction held 10 bases outside the gene matches. The CDR3 loop reads CASSPRGRGASNQPQHF. The CDR3 DNA follows: TGTGCCAGCAGTCCCAGGGGGCGCGGGGCGAGCAATCAGCCCCAGCATTTT. Combining the CDR3 with reference TRBV28 and TRBJ1-5 gives the whole variable domain DVKVTQSSRYLVKRTGEKVFLECVQDMDHENMFWYRQDPGLGLRLIYFSYDVKMKEKGDIPEGYSVSREKKERFSLILESASTNQTSMYLCASSPRGRGASNQPQHFGDGTRLSIL.

The CDR3 spells CASSLTGLALLTDTQYF. CDR3 coding DNA: TGTGCCAGCAGCTTAACGGGACTAGCGCTGCTCACAGATACGCAGTATTTT. This chain links TRBV7-2 with TRBJ2-3; 10 bases match TRBD2. The CDR3 has 17 amino acids. Germline values: CDR1 SGHTA, CDR2 FQGNSA. V dropped 2 bases and J dropped 2; count of bases not matched to a gene: 7.

About this clone: One end of the junction varies from germline; a read error may be responsible. The J gene is TRBJ1-2, the V gene TRBV27, with D possibly being TRBD1 (6 bases). The CDR3 runs 15 residues. Germline values: CDR1 MNHEY, CDR2 SMNVEV (reference sequence). The CDR3 reads CASRPRTGGPRGRPF. Here the CDR3 DNA reads TGTGCCAGCAGGCCAAGAACGGGGGGGCCCCGGGGCCGGCCCTTC.

This sequence joins TRBV4-2 and TRBJ2-5, with 13 bases aligning to TRBD2. There are 16 residues in the CDR3. The V gene end was trimmed by 3 bases and the J gene end by 0 bases; junction bases not matched to a gene: 1. Germline values: CDR1 LGHNA, CDR2 YNFKEQ. The CDR3 DNA follows: TGTGCCAGCAGCCAGACTAGCGGGGGGTACCAAGAGACCCAGTACTTC. This encodes CASSQTSGGYQETQYF.

The chain combines TRBV19 with TRBJ2-1; 7 nucleotides agree with TRBD2. The J segment lost 0 bases and the V segment lost 7 bases, leaving 6 bases of the junction unmatched. This CDR3 spans 15 amino acids. CDR1 and CDR2 (germline): LNHDA, SQIVND (reference sequence). The CDR3, as DNA: TGTGCCAGTATAGAAGGCGGGGGCTCCTACAATGAGCAGTTCTTC. This translates into CASIEGGGSYNEQFF.

The gene calls are TRBV27 and TRBJ1-1; D remains unclear. Looked up from germline, CDR1 is MNHEY and CDR2 is SMNVEV (reference sequence). The CDR3 extends over 13 amino acids. Trimming took 8 bases from V and 4 from J, leaving 14 bases between them. For the CDR3, the DNA is TGTGCCAGCGGGCAAACTGTTAGCACTGAAGCTTTCTTT. This sequence encodes CASGQTVSTEAFF.

The chain links TRBV19 to TRBJ1-2; D unresolved. This CDR3 comprises 13 residues. Germline V gene data show CDR1 as LNHDA and CDR2 as SQIVND (reference sequence). V was pared by 7 bases and J by 8 bases, with 17 bases between. The CDR3 region is CASTERRDGGYTF. CDR3 bases: TGTGCCAGTACCGAAAGGAGGGATGGGGGCTACACCTTC. Full variable domain (rest looked up from reference TRBV19 and TRBJ1-2): DGGITQSPKYLFRKEGQNVTLSCEQNLNHDAMYWYRQDPGQGLRLIYYSQIVNDFQKGDIAEGYSVSREKKESFPLTVTSAQKNPTAFYLCASTERRDGGYTFGSGTRLTVV.